This T cell receptor (beta chain) was identified in a study of blood T cell repertoires in COVID-19. About the study: T cells, B-cell-depleted T cells, or PBMCs supplied cDNA or gDNA.

In the original processing: For nucleated cells, counts were estimated from reference gene primer amplification. The table came from immunoSEQ multiplex PCR; TCRdb's copy has only in-frame clones and leaves some out. V, J and clone size reflect that table, while D and trimming were determined from the DNA. The table shows tens of thousands of clones, with over 70% occurring only once. The CDR3 spans 15 residues. The junction had 2 bases not matched to a gene; V was cut back by 4 bases and J by 1 base. Germline CDR1 and CDR2: SEHNR and FQNEAQ (reference sequence). Sequenced sample: peripheral blood. J is TRBJ1-1 and V is TRBV7-9, with 11 bases lining up with TRBD1. This receptor was taken from a woman in her sixties or seventies with acute or convalescent COVID-19. In DNA form, the CDR3 reads TGTGCCAGCAGCTCCGGACAGGGGGCGAACACTGAAGCTTTCTTT. Translated: CASSSGQGANTEAFF.